This T cell receptor beta chain is from a study of blood T cell repertoires in COVID-19. Germline loops: CDR1 SNHLY, CDR2 FYNNEI. With V trimmed by 4 bases and J by 6 bases, 2 bases remained unmatched. CDR3 length equals 13 residues. Authors' analysis steps: Estimated nucleated cell counts came from reference gene primer amplification. Repertoires were generated with immunoSEQ multiplex PCR, while TCRdb's copy carries only in-frame clones and drops some. The V and J calls and clone size were taken over from that table, and D and trimming were inferred from the DNA. The repertoire holds 55,000 to 80,000 clones, with about 80% as singletons.

The receptor comes from a woman in her seventies with acute or convalescent COVID-19. The genes are TRBV2 and TRBJ1-1, with 10 positions matching TRBD1. The sample comprised peripheral blood. CDR3 sequence: CASSADRGPEAFF. The CDR3 DNA sequence: TGTGCCAGCAGTGCTGACAGGGGGCCTGAAGCTTTCTTT.